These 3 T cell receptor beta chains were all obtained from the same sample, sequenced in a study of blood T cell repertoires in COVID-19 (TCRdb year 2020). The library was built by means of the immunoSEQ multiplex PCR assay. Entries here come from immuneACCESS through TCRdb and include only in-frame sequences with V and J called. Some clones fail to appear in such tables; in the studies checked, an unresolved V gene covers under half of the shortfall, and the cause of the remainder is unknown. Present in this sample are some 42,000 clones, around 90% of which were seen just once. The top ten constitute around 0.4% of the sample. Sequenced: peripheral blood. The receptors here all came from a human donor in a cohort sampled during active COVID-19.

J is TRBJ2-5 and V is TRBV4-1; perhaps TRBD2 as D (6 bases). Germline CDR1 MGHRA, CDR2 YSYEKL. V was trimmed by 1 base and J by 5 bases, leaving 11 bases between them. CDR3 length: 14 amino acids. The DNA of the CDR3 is TGCGCCAGCAGCCAAGCGGGGGTTGCGGAGACCCAGTACTTC. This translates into CASSQAGVAETQYF.

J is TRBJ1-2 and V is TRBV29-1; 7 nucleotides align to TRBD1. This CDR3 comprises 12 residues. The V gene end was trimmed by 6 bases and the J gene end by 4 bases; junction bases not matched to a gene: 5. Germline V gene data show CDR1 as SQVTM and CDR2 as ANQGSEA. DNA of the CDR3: TGCAGCGTCTACGGACAGGCCTATGGCTACACCTTC. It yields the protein CSVYGQAYGYTF.

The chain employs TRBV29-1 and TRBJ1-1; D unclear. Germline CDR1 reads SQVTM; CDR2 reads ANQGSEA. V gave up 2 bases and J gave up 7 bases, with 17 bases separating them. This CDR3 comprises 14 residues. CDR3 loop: CSVELAWRLSEAFF. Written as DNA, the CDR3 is TGCAGCGTTGAATTGGCATGGCGGCTTAGTGAAGCTTTCTTT.